A selection of T cell receptor beta chains follows, all from one sample in a study of blood T cell repertoires in COVID-19. Sequencing was performed with immunoSEQ multiplex PCR; in TCRdb, only in-frame clones are kept and a portion is missing. The sample shows 65,000 to 80,000 clones, about 90% of them seen only once. The sample consisted of peripheral blood. These receptor sequences come from a man aged 45-65 years with active COVID-19. The CDR3 runs from the conserved cysteine through the conserved F or W. The order of the fields is V gene, D gene, clone size, J gene, CDR3 protein, CDR3 DNA. D genes are given only for firm matches. Size values are once, few and many counts, or a class for expanded clones, and some rows have none.

TRBV21-1,.,.,TRBJ2-7,CARKGTIPAYEQYF,TGTGCCAGGAAAGGGACAATCCCTGCCTACGAGCAGTACTTC
TRBV6-2/TRBV6-3,.,.,TRBJ1-2,CASSASISRGSYGYTF,TGTGCCAGCAGCGCCTCGATTAGTCGGGGTTCCTATGGCTACACCTTC
TRBV19,.,.,TRBJ2-6,CASSIYGGVAGSGANVLTF,TGTGCCAGTAGTATATATGGGGGCGTCGCCGGGTCTGGGGCCAACGTCCTGACTTTC
TRBV7-3,TRBD1,.,TRBJ2-7,CASSLGTGSEQYF,TGTGCCAGCAGCTTAGGGACAGGATCCGAGCAGTACTTC
TRBV21-1,.,.,TRBJ2-7,CASSKAPGQGIYEQYF,TGTGCCAGCAGCAAAGCCCCGGGACAGGGTATCTACGAGCAGTACTTC
TRBV7-9,TRBD2,.,TRBJ2-7,CASSLETSGAEWYF,TGTGCCAGCAGCTTAGAGACTAGCGGGGCGGAGTGGTACTTC
TRBV9,.,.,TRBJ1-4,CASSDEDEKLFF,TGTGCCAGCAGCGACGAGGATGAAAAACTGTTTTTT
TRBV2,.,.,TRBJ2-2,CASGEGQILTGELFF,TGTGCCAGCGGCGAAGGGCAGATTCTCACCGGGGAGCTGTTTTTT
TRBV7-2,.,.,TRBJ1-2,CASSLSLYGYTF,TGTGCCAGCAGCTTAAGCTTATATGGCTACACCTTC
TRBV19,.,.,TRBJ2-1,CASSSVSYNEQFF,TGTGCCAGTAGCTCCGTCTCCTACAATGAGCAGTTCTTC
TRBV5-1,.,.,TRBJ2-2,CASGSGTQVRELFF,TGCGCCAGCGGATCCGGGACACAAGTTAGGGAGCTGTTTTTT
TRBV7-2,.,.,TRBJ1-2,CASSLLNFYRGQNYGYTF,TGTGCCAGCAGCTTACTTAATTTTTACAGAGGACAGAACTATGGCTACACCTTC
TRBV10-3,.,.,TRBJ1-5,CAISATLGGTSNQPQHF,TGTGCCATCAGTGCCACGTTGGGGGGAACGAGCAATCAGCCCCAGCATTTT
TRBV7-3,.,.,TRBJ1-1,CASSPGLVNTEAFF,TGTGCCAGCAGCCCGGGGTTGGTGAACACTGAAGCTTTCTTT
TRBV7-8,.,once,TRBJ1-1,CASSPTGGEAFF,TGTGCCAGCAGCCCAACGGGTGGTGAAGCTTTCTTT
TRBV4-1,TRBD1,once,TRBJ1-1,CASSQSTGRHTEAFF,TGCGCCAGCAGCCAGTCGACAGGGAGGCACACTGAAGCTTTCTTT
TRBV7-2,TRBD2,once,TRBJ2-7,CASSLVAGGLGEQYF,TGTGCCAGCAGCTTAGTAGCGGGGGGGCTCGGCGAGCAGTACTTC
TRBV6-1,.,once,TRBJ2-7,CASSDQPWQGPQYF,TGTGCCAGCAGTGACCAACCCTGGCAGGGCCCGCAGTACTTC
TRBV28,TRBD1,.,TRBJ2-7,CASRWDRVSEQYF,TGTGCCAGCAGGTGGGACAGGGTTAGCGAGCAGTACTTC
TRBV5-4,.,.,TRBJ2-7,CASSLEGRRSYEQYF,TGTGCCAGCAGCTTGGAGGGGCGTAGGTCCTACGAGCAGTACTTC
TRBV15,TRBD2,.,TRBJ2-2,CATPGLAGANGELFF,TGTGCCACCCCAGGACTAGCGGGAGCTAACGGGGAGCTGTTTTTT
TRBV6-6,TRBD1,.,TRBJ2-1,CASSSGTVNEQFF,TGTGCCAGCAGTTCCGGGACAGTGAATGAGCAGTTCTTC
TRBV5-5,.,.,TRBJ1-1,CASSLGRETEAFF,TGTGCCAGCAGCTTGGGCAGGGAAACTGAAGCTTTCTTT
TRBV19,TRBD1,.,TRBJ1-5,CASSILGQGNQPQHF,TGTGCCAGTAGTATCCTCGGACAGGGGAATCAGCCCCAGCATTTT
TRBV10-3,TRBD2,.,TRBJ2-5,CAISPSGGQETQYF,TGTGCCATCAGCCCTAGCGGGGGACAAGAGACCCAGTACTTC
TRBV19,.,.,TRBJ1-2,CASSIDSNYGYTF,TGTGCCAGTAGTATAGACAGTAACTATGGCTACACCTTC
TRBV5-4,TRBD1,.,TRBJ1-1,CASSLGDSPEAFF,TGTGCCAGCAGCTTGGGGGACAGTCCTGAAGCTTTCTTT
TRBV6-2/TRBV6-3,TRBD2,.,TRBJ2-2,CASSSSGLTGELFF,TGTGCCAGCAGTTCTAGCGGACTCACCGGGGAGCTGTTTTTT
TRBV7-2,.,.,TRBJ2-1,CASSSQGNEQFF,TGTGCCAGCAGTTCACAGGGAAATGAGCAGTTCTTC
TRBV6-5,.,.,TRBJ1-6,CASSYSGASTNSPLHF,TGTGCCAGCAGTTACTCGGGGGCCTCGACTAATTCACCCCTCCACTTT
TRBV18,TRBD1,.,TRBJ1-2,CASSPRQGAKYGYTF,TGTGCCAGCTCACCCCGACAGGGGGCTAAATATGGCTACACCTTC
TRBV7-8,.,.,TRBJ2-2,CASSLGVEDTGELFF,TGTGCCAGCAGCTTAGGAGTGGAGGACACCGGGGAGCTGTTTTTT
TRBV5-1,TRBD2,.,TRBJ2-1,CASSFLSGGANEQFF,TGCGCCAGCAGCTTCCTTAGCGGGGGGGCAAATGAGCAGTTCTTC
TRBV3-1/TRBV3-2,.,.,TRBJ2-5,CASSLDGGETQYF,TGTGCCAGCAGCCTCGACGGAGGGGAGACCCAGTACTTC
TRBV6-6,TRBD1,.,TRBJ1-3,CASGGGKTGVGNTIYF,TGTGCCAGTGGGGGGGGCAAGACAGGGGTAGGAAACACCATATATTTT
TRBV7-8,.,.,TRBJ1-1,CASSLTVAKIMNTEAFF,TGTGCCAGCAGCTTAACCGTGGCCAAAATTATGAACACTGAAGCTTTCTTT
TRBV6-6,TRBD2,.,TRBJ2-3,CASSPSPSGTDTQYF,TGTGCCAGCAGCCCTTCCCCTAGCGGTACAGATACGCAGTATTTT
TRBV24-1,TRBD2,.,TRBJ2-2,CATRASGGTGELFF,TGTGCCACCAGGGCTAGCGGGGGGACCGGGGAGCTGTTTTTT
TRBV9,.,.,TRBJ2-7,CASSVDPNQNEQYF,TGTGCCAGCAGCGTAGACCCAAATCAGAACGAGCAGTACTTC
TRBV6-5,TRBD2,once,TRBJ2-2,CASSYVGGAGELFF,TGTGCCAGCAGTTACGTCGGGGGGGCCGGGGAGCTGTTTTTT
TRBV28,TRBD2,.,TRBJ2-3,CASSSSYLLGGDTDTQYF,TGTGCCAGCAGTTCCTCCTACCTCTTGGGGGGGGACACAGATACGCAGTATTTT
TRBV6-5,TRBD1,.,TRBJ1-1,CASSYTDRGVEAFF,TGTGCCAGCAGTTACACGGACAGGGGAGTTGAAGCTTTCTTT
TRBV28,.,few,TRBJ2-7,CASSFPDSYEQYF,TGTGCCAGCAGTTTTCCCGACAGCTACGAGCAGTACTTC
TRBV7-2,.,.,TRBJ1-2,CASSLVPLPEGYTF,TGTGCCAGCAGCTTAGTCCCCCTACCGGAGGGCTACACCTTC
TRBV6-1,TRBD1,.,TRBJ2-1,CASSDGTAYNEQFF,TGTGCCAGCAGTGATGGGACAGCCTACAATGAGCAGTTCTTC
TRBV28,.,.,TRBJ2-1,CASRPGGGGSYNEQFF,TGTGCCAGCAGACCCGGAGGGGGGGGCTCCTACAATGAGCAGTTCTTC
TRBV30,TRBD1,many,TRBJ1-1,CAWSVLRDRPAAFF,TGTGCCTGGAGTGTACTGCGGGACAGACCTGCAGCTTTCTTT
TRBV7-8,.,.,TRBJ2-7,CASSGARVISYEQYF,TGTGCCAGCAGTGGGGCACGGGTCATCTCCTACGAGCAGTACTTC
TRBV9,TRBD2,.,TRBJ2-2,CASSAMGLAGGELFF,TGTGCCAGCAGCGCTATGGGACTAGCGGGAGGGGAGCTGTTTTTT
TRBV30,TRBD1,.,TRBJ1-1,CAFSVGQGKREAFF,TGTGCCTTTTCAGTCGGACAGGGTAAAAGGGAAGCTTTCTTT
TRBV30,.,.,TRBJ2-2,CAWSSIGELFF,TGTGCCTGGAGCTCTATCGGGGAGCTGTTTTTT
TRBV6-5,TRBD1,.,TRBJ1-1,CASSYSGQGAEAFF,TGTGCCAGCAGTTACTCGGGACAGGGAGCCGAAGCTTTCTTT
TRBV9,TRBD2,.,TRBJ2-3,CASSVGGSGRLIDTQYF,TGTGCCAGCAGCGTAGGAGGTAGCGGGAGATTGATAGATACGCAGTATTTT
TRBV5-8,.,.,TRBJ2-1,CASSLVGSASSYNEQFF,TGTGCCAGCAGCTTGGTTGGTAGCGCGAGCTCCTACAATGAGCAGTTCTTC
TRBV7-2,TRBD1,few,TRBJ1-1,CASSLEGGVTEAFF,TGTGCCAGCAGCCTAGAAGGGGGCGTCACTGAAGCTTTCTTT
TRBV5-8,.,.,TRBJ1-2,CASSFDRVGYTF,TGTGCCAGCAGCTTCGACAGAGTGGGCTACACCTTC
TRBV7-2,TRBD1,.,TRBJ2-7,CASSQGQGTLEQYF,TGTGCCAGCAGCCAGGGACAGGGAACCCTCGAGCAGTACTTC
TRBV3-1/TRBV3-2,TRBD1,.,TRBJ2-1,CASSQDLQGGNEQFF,TGTGCCAGCAGCCAAGATCTACAGGGGGGTAATGAGCAGTTCTTC